The clone carrying this T cell receptor (beta chain) was counted at least ten times. The antigen is not known. CDR3 size: 16 residues. The V gene end was trimmed by 6 bases and the J gene end by 4 bases; junction bases not matched to a gene: 12. CDR1 is LNHDA, CDR2 SQIVND, per germline (reference sequence). The sample originates from a study of T-cell reconstitution after alpha-beta-depleted transplantation in children. Notes on the study in general: Hyperexpanded clones declined; after one year, newly produced T cells mostly supplied diversity.

For TCRbeta, the library was prepared with unique molecular identifiers. TCRdb used MiXCR to reprocess the PCR reads, holding one entry per CDR3 protein. The top ten clones hold roughly a quarter of a sample with fewer than 350,000 distinct CDR3 sequences, around 10% of them seen once. The TCR originated in a male patient between 2 and 10 years old who had a stem cell transplant for chronic granulomatous disease, so the T cells may come from the graft donor. Here the sequenced sample was peripheral blood, taken 180 days after TCRalphabeta/CD19-depleted stem cell transplant. V gene TRBV19 combines with J gene TRBJ1-2; TRBD1 matches 9 bases. The CDR3: CASSPGTGLWSYGYTF. DNA of the CDR3: TGTGCCAGTAGCCCCGGGACAGGGCTTTGGAGCTATGGCTACACCTTC.